This T cell receptor (beta chain) was observed in a study of T cells after yellow fever vaccination. TCRdb independently ran MiXCR on the 5' RACE reads; one entry per CDR3 protein. Altogether some 300,000 distinct CDR3 sequences are present, approximately 11% being singletons, with the ten largest covering about 3%. This clonotype was picked up many times. The CDR3 is 12 amino acids. J lost 8 bases, V lost 4 bases, and 5 bases had no gene match. The germline gives CDR1 SGHRS, CDR2 YFSETQ. The TCR was taken from a man aged 18 to 29 who received the YFV17D yellow fever vaccine. This chain connects TRBV5-1 to TRBJ1-2, with 7 positions matching TRBD1. Sequencing used CD4+ T cells sorted from PBMCs, obtained 45 days after the yellow fever booster vaccination. The CDR3 region has the DNA TGCGCCAGCAGCAAAGACAGGGACGGCTACACCTTC. Amino acid sequence: CASSKDRDGYTF.